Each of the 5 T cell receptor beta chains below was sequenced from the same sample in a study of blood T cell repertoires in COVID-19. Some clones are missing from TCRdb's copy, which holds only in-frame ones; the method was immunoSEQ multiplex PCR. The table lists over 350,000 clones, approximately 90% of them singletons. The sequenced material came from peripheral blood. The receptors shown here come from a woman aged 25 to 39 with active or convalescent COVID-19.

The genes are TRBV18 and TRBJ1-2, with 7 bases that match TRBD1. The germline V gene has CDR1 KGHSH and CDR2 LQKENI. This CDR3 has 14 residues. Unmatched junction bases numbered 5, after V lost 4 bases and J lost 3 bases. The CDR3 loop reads CASSLDRDHYGYTF. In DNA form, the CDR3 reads TGTGCCAGCTCACTCGACAGGGACCACTATGGCTACACCTTC.

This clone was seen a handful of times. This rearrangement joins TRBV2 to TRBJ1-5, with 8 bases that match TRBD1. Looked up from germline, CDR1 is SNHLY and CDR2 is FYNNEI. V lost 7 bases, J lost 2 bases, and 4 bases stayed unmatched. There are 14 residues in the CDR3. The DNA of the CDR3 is TGTGCCAGCAACGGACAGGGCGGCAATCAGCCCCAGCATTTT. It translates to CASNGQGGNQPQHF.

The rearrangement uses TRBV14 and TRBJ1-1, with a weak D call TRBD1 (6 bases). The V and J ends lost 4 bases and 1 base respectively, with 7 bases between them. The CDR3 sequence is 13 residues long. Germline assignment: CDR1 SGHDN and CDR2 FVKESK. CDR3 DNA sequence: TGTGCCAGCAGCCGGACAGCGAACACTGAAGCTTTCTTT. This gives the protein CASSRTANTEAFF.

In DNA form, the CDR3 reads TGCGCCAGCAGAGCAGACAGCTCCTACGAGCAGTACTTC. Amino acid sequence: CASRADSSYEQYF. The gene calls are TRBV5-1 and TRBJ2-7; weak D call: TRBD1 (5 bases). CDR1 and CDR2 from the germline V gene are SGHRS and YFSETQ. V shed 5 bases and J shed 0 bases, with 9 bases lying between them. The CDR3 is made up of 13 amino acids. Based on the CDR3 plus reference TRBV5-1 and TRBJ2-7, the full variable domain is KAGVTQTPRYLIKTRGQQVTLSCSPISGHRSVSWYQQTPGQGLQFLFEYFSETQRNKGNFPGRFSGRQFSNSRSEMNVSTLELGDSALYLCASRADSSYEQYFGPGTRLTVT.

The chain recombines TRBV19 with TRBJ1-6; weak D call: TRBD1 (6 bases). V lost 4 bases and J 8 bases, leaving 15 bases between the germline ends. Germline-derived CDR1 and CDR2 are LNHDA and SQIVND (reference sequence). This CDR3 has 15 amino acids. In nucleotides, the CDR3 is TGTGCCAGTAGTACCTCGACAGGATTGTATTCACCCCTCCACTTT. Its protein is CASSTSTGLYSPLHF.